This TCR beta chain was documented in a study of cytomegalovirus exposure and HLA in healthy donors. Study-level results: The study labeled 180 or so TCR beta chains cytomegalovirus-associated. Many donors carried some public TCRs, although rarity characterized most TCR sequences. Cytomegalovirus status, reportedly, was diagnosed with high specificity and sensitivity by the classifier.

Repertoires were generated with immunoSEQ multiplex PCR, while TCRdb's copy carries only in-frame clones and drops some. Of around 150,000 clones in the sample, almost 85% were seen once. CDR3 length equals 18 residues. The ends were cut back, 0 bases at V and 2 bases at J, with 20 bases in the middle. In germline, CDR1 is LGHNA, CDR2 YNFKEQ. Concerning this clone itself: The antigen remains undetermined.

This TCR came from a young man in good health and CMV-seropositive. The V and J genes are TRBV4-2 and TRBJ2-7; tentatively, D is TRBD1 (6 bases). Material for sequencing was PBMCs. Here the CDR3 DNA reads TGTGCCAGCAGCCAAGATCCTCTCCCGGGCAAGGGGGCCTACGAGCAGTACTTC. It is translated as CASSQDPLPGKGAYEQYF.